The 10 T cell receptor beta chains reported below all come from one sample, sequenced in a study of CD8+CD57+ T cells in acquired aplastic anemia. Patients chosen for sequencing had CD8+CD57+ cells that had expanded, as shown by flow cytometry. The use of genomic DNA as template underpinned the TCR beta VDJ and CDR3 profiling. Each CDR3 protein is one row after TCRdb ran MiXCR on the reads. The data show over 250,000 distinct CDR3 sequences, roughly 59% seen once. Sequenced input: sorted CD4+, CD8+, or CD8+CD57+ T cells (not recorded which) from PBMCs. The origin of the receptors is a human donor with aplastic anemia.

The chain carries TRBV6-1 and TRBJ1-6; no definite D call. Trimming cost V 8 bases and J 8 bases, with 19 bases left between them. This CDR3 spans 15 amino acids. Germline-derived CDR1 and CDR2 are MNHNS and SASEGT. CDR3 DNA sequence: TGTGCCAGCGGCCGCGGGGTGGGAGGGTATTCACCCCTCCACTTT. Its translation is CASGRGVGGYSPLHF.

The sample holds one count of this clonotype. At one end the junction does not follow the germline gene, possibly because of a read error. The chain uses TRBV20-1 and TRBJ1-5, with D hard to call. The CDR3 is 12 amino acids. Germline assignment: CDR1 DFQATT and CDR2 SNEGSKA (reference sequence). CDR3 nucleotide sequence: TGCAGTGCCAAGAACGGCAATCAGCTCCAGCATTTT. It specifies CSAKNGNQLQHF.

This chain's CDR3 is CASSGPGRQGFNEQFF. For the CDR3, the DNA is TGCGCCAGCAGTGGACCCGGACGCCAGGGGTTCAATGAGCAGTTCTTC. The chain recombines TRBV10-1 with TRBJ2-1; maybe TRBD1 (6 bases). The CDR3 has 16 amino acids. In germline, CDR1 is WNHNN, CDR2 SYGVQD (reference sequence). V was shortened by 4 bases and J by 6 bases, with 19 bases between the two germline ends.

V usage is TRBV11-1 and J usage is TRBJ1-2; D remains unclear. CDR1 is SGHAT, CDR2 FQDESV, per germline (reference sequence). This CDR3 contains 15 residues. V was pared by 1 base and J by 2 bases, with 11 bases between. The CDR3 loop reads CASSLGSGTNYGYTF. In nucleotides, the CDR3 is TGTGCCAGCAGCTTAGGATCAGGAACAAACTATGGCTACACCTTC. The variable domain in full, completed from reference TRBV11-1 and TRBJ1-2, reads EAEVAQSPRYKITEKSQAVAFWCDPISGHATLYWYRQILGQGPELLVQFQDESVVDDSQLPKDRFSAERLKGVDSTLKIQPAELGDSAMYLCASSLGSGTNYGYTFGSGTRLTVV.

The chain recombines TRBV7-9 with TRBJ1-2, with D possibly matching TRBD1 (5 bases). Germline CDR1 and CDR2: SEHNR and FQNEAQ (reference sequence). This CDR3 has 15 amino acids. Trimming left V 1 base short and J 5 bases short, with 14 bases between. CDR3 nucleotide sequence: TGTGCCAGCAGCTTAGTTGGCAGGGTAACTTATGGCTACACCTTC. This sequence encodes CASSLVGRVTYGYTF.

CDR3 nucleotides: TGTGCCAGCAGCTCTTCACAGGGGGCAAGAGGCTACACCTTC. This encodes CASSSSQGARGYTF. The chain recombines TRBV7-3 with TRBJ1-2, with TRBD1 matching 9 bases. CDR3 size: 14 residues. CDR1 is SGHTA and CDR2 is FQGTGA in the germline V gene. V was clipped by 4 bases and J by 8 bases; unmatched bases: 8.

The rearrangement links TRBV20-1 to TRBJ1-5; no clear D gene. This CDR3 comprises 14 residues. The germline V and J ends were trimmed by 3 bases and 2 bases, with 11 bases remaining between them. Germline CDR1 reads DFQATT; CDR2 reads SNEGSKA (reference sequence). The DNA for the CDR3 is TGCAGTGCTAGGATTCCGGTTGGCAATCAGCCCCAGCATTTT. The encoded protein is CSARIPVGNQPQHF.

Concerning this clonotype itself: The CDR3 carries no conserved terminal phenylalanine or tryptophan, so it likely arises from a read error. This rearrangement joins TRBV12-3 or TRBV12-4 to TRBJ1-5; possible D gene TRBD1, 6 bases. Trimming shortened V by 10 bases and J by 6 bases, and 13 bases separated the two germline ends. The CDR3 covers 12 residues. The CDR3 bases are TGTGCCACGGCCGCAGGGGCTCAGCCCCAGCATCTT. It encodes CATAAGAQPQHL.

This clonotype was seen a few times. The chain uses TRBV6-1 and TRBJ1-2; 8 nucleotides line up with TRBD1. Germline lookup yields CDR1 MNHNS and CDR2 SASEGT. The CDR3 covers 14 residues. V lost 2 bases and J lost 6; bases outside the gene matches: 5. The CDR3 here is CASSELQGVDGYTF. The CDR3 DNA follows: TGTGCCAGCAGTGAACTACAGGGGGTGGATGGCTACACCTTC.

The gene calls are TRBV20-1 and TRBJ2-5; D is undetermined. Trimming took 5 bases from V and 5 from J, leaving 15 bases between them. Germline V lookup: CDR1 DFQATT, CDR2 SNEGSKA (reference sequence). CDR3 length: 13 amino acids. The CDR3 loop is CSAGRAPPETQYF. The CDR3 bases are TGCAGTGCTGGCCGGGCACCTCCCGAGACCCAGTACTTC.